Included here is one TCR beta chain sequence, with context. What it recognizes is unknown. This entry belongs to a study of radiotherapy plus CTLA-4 blockade in lung cancer. As for the study in general: Objective response was observed in roughly 17% of patients, and disease control in less than 35%.

The protocol was immunoSEQ multiplex PCR, while the TCRdb copy is restricted to in-frame clones and leaves out a portion. The sample lists around 18,000 clones, approximately 85% seen once, with about 20% in the top ten. Germline lookup yields CDR1 SGDLS and CDR2 YYNGEE. The CDR3 contains 14 residues. Trimming stripped 4 bases from V and 8 bases from J, with 16 bases between. Study-wide findings and caveats: Researchers report tumor-derived TCR clones expanding in blood after radiotherapy plus ipilimumab.

This sequence originates from a human donor with non-small cell lung cancer whose response to radiotherapy plus ipilimumab could not be evaluated. The source was peripheral blood, collected from a patient treated with radiotherapy plus ipilimumab. The gene calls are TRBV9 and TRBJ1-5, with D perhaps matching TRBD1 (5 bases). The CDR3 DNA reads TGTGCCAGCAGCCCTTCGTCGACCAGGGAGCCCCAGCATTTT. Protein product: CASSPSSTREPQHF.